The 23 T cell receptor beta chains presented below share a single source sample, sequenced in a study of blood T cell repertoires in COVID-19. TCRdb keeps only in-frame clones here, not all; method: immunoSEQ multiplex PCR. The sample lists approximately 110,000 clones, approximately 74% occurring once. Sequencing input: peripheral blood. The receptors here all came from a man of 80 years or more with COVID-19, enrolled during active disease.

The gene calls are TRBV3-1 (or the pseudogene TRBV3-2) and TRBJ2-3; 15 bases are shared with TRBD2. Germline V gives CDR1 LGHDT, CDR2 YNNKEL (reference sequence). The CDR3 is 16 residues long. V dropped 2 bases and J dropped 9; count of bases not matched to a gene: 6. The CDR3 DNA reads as TGTGCCAGCAGCCAAAATTTGGGGACTAGCGGGAGGACGCAGTATTTT. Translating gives CASSQNLGTSGRTQYF.

CDR3 residues: CASSPLQVGGNEQFF. In nucleotides, the CDR3 is TGTGCCAGCTCACCTCTTCAAGTCGGGGGGAATGAGCAGTTCTTC. V is TRBV18 and J is TRBJ2-1, with 7 bases fitting TRBD2. The CDR3 has 15 amino acids. With 3 bases clipped from V and 7 bases from J, the junction kept 9 bases outside the gene matches. Germline assignment: CDR1 KGHSH and CDR2 LQKENI.

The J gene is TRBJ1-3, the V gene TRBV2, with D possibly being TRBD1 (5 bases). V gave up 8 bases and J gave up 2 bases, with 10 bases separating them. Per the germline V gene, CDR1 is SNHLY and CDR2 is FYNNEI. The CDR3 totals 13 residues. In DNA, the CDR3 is TGTGCCAGCGTCGAAGGGGCTGGAAACACCATATATTTT. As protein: CASVEGAGNTIYF. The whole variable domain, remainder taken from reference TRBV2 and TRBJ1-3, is EPEVTQTPSHQVTQMGQEVILRCVPISNHLYFYWYRQILGQKVEFLVSFYNNEISEKSEIFDDQFSVERPDGSNFTLKIRSTKLEDSAMYFCASVEGAGNTIYFGEGSWLTVV.

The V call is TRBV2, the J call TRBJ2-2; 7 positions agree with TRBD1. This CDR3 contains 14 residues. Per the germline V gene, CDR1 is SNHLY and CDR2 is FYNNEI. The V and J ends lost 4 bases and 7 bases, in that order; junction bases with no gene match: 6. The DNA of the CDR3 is TGTGCCAGCAGTGGCTACGGGACAGACGGGGAGCTGTTTTTT. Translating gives CASSGYGTDGELFF.

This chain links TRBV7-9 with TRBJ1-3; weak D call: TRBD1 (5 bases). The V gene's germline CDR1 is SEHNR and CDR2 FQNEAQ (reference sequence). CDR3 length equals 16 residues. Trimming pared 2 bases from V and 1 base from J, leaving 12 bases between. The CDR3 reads CASSLRAGESGNTIYF. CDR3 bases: TGTGCCAGCAGCTTAAGGGCGGGGGAGTCTGGAAACACCATATATTTT.

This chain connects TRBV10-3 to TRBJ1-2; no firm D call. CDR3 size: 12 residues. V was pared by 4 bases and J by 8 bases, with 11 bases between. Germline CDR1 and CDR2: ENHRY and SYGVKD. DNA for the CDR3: TGTGCCATCAGTGCAGAGGGCGAGGGCTACACCTTC. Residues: CAISAEGEGYTF.

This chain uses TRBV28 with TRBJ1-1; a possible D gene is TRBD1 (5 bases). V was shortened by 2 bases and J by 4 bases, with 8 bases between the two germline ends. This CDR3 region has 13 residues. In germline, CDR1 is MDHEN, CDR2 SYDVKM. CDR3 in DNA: TGTGCCAGCAGTTTACCCAGGGCCACTGAAGCTTTCTTT. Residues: CASSLPRATEAFF. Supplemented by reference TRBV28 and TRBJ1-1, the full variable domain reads DVKVTQSSRYLVKRTGEKVFLECVQDMDHENMFWYRQDPGLGLRLIYFSYDVKMKEKGDIPEGYSVSREKKERFSLILESASTNQTSMYLCASSLPRATEAFFGQGTRLTVV.

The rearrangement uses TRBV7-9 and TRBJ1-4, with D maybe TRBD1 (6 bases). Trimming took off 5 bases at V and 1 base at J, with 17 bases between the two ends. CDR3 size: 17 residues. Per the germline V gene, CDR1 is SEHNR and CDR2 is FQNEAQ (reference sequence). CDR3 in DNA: TGTGCCAGCAGCCTACAGGGTTCGGTGCTAACTAATGAAAAACTGTTTTTT. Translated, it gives CASSLQGSVLTNEKLFF.

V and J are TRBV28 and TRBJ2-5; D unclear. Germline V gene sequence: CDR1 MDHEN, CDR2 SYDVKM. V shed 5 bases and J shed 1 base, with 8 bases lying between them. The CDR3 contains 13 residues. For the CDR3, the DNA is TGTGCCAGCAGTAAGAGGATCCAAGAGACCCAGTACTTC. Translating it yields CASSKRIQETQYF.

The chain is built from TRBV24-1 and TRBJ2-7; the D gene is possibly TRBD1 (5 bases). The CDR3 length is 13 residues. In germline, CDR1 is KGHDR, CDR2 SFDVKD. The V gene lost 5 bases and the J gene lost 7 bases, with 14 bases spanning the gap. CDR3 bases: TGTGCCACCAGTGCCTCGACAGAGAGGGAGCAGTACTTC. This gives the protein CATSASTEREQYF.

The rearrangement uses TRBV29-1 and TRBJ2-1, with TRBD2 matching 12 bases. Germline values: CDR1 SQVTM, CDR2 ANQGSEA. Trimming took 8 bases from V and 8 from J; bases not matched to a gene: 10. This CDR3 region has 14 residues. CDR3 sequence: CSPALAGGPYEQFF. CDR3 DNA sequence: TGCAGCCCGGCCCTAGCGGGAGGGCCGTATGAGCAGTTCTTC.

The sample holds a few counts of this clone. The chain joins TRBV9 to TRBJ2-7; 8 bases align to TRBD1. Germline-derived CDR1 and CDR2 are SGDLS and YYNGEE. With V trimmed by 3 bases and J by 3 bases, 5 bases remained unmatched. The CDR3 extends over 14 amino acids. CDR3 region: CASSAETGDYEQYF. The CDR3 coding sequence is TGTGCCAGCAGCGCCGAGACAGGGGACTACGAGCAGTACTTC. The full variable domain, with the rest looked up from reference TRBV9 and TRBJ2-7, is DSGVTQTPKHLITATGQRVTLRCSPRSGDLSVYWYQQSLDQGLQFLIQYYNGEERAKGNILERFSAQQFPDLHSELNLSSLELGDSALYFCASSAETGDYEQYFGPGTRLTVT.

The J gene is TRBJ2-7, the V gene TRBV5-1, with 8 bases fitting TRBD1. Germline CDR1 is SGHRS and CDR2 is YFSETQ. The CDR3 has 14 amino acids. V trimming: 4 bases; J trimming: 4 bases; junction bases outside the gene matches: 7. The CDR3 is CASSDLDRVYEQYF. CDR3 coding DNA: TGCGCCAGCAGCGATTTGGACAGGGTTTACGAGCAGTACTTC.

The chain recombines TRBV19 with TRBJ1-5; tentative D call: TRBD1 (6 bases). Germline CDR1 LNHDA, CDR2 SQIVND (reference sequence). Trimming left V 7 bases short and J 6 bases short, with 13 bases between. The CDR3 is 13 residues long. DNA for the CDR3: TGTGCCAGTAAGCAGCAGGGGCCTCAGCCCCAGCATTTT. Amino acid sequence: CASKQQGPQPQHF.

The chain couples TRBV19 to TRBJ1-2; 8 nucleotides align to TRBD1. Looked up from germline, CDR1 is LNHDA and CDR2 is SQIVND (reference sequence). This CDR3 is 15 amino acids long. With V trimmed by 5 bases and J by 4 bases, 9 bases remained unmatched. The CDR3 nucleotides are TGTGCCAGTAGTCCCCAGACAGGGGAGGTCTATGGCTACACCTTC. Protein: CASSPQTGEVYGYTF.

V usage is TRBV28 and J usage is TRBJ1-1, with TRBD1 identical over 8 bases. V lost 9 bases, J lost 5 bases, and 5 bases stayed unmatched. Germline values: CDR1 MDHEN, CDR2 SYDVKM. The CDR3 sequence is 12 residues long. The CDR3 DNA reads TGTGCCAGTACCACAGGGGGGACTGAAGCTTTCTTT. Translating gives CASTTGGTEAFF.

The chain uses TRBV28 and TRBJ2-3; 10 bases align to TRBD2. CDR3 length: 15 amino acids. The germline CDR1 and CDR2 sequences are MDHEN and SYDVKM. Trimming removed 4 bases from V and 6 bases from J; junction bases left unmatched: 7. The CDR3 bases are TGTGCCAGCAGTTCTCTAGCGGGAGTAGTCGATACGCAGTATTTT. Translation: CASSSLAGVVDTQYF.

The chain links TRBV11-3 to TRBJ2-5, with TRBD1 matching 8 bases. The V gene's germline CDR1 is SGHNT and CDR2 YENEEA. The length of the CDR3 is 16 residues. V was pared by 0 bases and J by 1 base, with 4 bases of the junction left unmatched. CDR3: CASSLEGTGTQETQYF. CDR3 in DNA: TGTGCCAGCAGCTTAGAAGGGACAGGAACCCAAGAGACCCAGTACTTC. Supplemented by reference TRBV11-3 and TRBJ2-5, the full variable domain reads EAGVVQSPRYKIIEKKQPVAFWCNPISGHNTLYWYLQNLGQGPELLIRYENEEAVDDSQLPKDRFSAERLKGVDSTLKIQPAELGDSAVYLCASSLEGTGTQETQYFGPGTRLLVL.

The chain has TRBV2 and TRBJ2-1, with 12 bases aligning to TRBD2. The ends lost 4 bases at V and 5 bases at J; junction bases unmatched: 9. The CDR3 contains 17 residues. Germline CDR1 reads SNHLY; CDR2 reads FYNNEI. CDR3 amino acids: CASSVFGRLAGDNEQFF. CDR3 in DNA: TGTGCCAGCAGTGTTTTTGGGAGACTAGCGGGGGACAATGAGCAGTTCTTC.

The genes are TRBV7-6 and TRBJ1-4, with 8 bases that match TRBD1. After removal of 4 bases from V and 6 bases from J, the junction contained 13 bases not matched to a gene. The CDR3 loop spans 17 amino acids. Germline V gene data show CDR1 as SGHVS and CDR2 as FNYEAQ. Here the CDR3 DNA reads TGTGCCAGCAGCTCGTATACTGCAGGGGGCGGATATGAAAAACTGTTTTTT. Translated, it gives CASSSYTAGGGYEKLFF. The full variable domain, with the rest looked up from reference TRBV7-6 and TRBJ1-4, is GAGVSQSPRYKVTKRGQDVALRCDPISGHVSLYWYRQALGQGPEFLTYFNYEAQQDKSGLPNDRFSAERPEGSISTLTIQRTEQRDSAMYRCASSSYTAGGGYEKLFFGSGTQLSVL.

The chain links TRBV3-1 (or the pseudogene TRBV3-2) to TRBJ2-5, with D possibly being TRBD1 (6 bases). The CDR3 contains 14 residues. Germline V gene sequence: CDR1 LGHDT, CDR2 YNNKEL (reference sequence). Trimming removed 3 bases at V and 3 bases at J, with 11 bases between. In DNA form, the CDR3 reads TGTGCCAGCAGCCAGTGGACAGAAGAAGAGACCCAGTACTTC. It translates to CASSQWTEEETQYF.

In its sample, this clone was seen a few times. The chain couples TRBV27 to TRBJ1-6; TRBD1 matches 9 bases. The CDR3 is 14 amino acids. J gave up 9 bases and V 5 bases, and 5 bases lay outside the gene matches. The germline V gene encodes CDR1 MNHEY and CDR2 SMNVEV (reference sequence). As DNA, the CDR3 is TGTGCCAGCAGTGCACAGGGGGCCGGTTCACCCCTCCACTTT. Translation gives CASSAQGAGSPLHF.

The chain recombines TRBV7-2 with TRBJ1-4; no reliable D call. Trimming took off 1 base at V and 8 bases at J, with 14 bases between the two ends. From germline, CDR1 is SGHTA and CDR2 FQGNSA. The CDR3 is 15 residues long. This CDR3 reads CASSLDGVAGEKLFF. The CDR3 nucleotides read TGTGCCAGCAGCTTAGACGGCGTCGCGGGGGAAAAACTGTTTTTT. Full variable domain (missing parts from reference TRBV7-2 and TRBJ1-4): GAGVSQSPSNKVTEKGKDVELRCDPISGHTALYWYRQSLGQGLEFLIYFQGNSAPDKSGLPSDRFSAERTGGSVSTLTIQRTQQEDSAVYLCASSLDGVAGEKLFFGSGTQLSVL.